These T cell receptor beta chains were read from a single sample in a study of response to subunit inactivated influenza vaccine. TCRdb passed the RT-PCR reads through MiXCR, listing each CDR3 protein once. The sample consists of hundreds of thousands of distinct CDR3 sequences, approximately 14% of them appearing once. Sequences were derived from PBMCs from blood, sampled less than 15 days before vaccination. The source of these receptors is a man between 50 and 59 years old who received an inactivated influenza vaccine. Both conserved end residues are part of each CDR3. D genes are given only for firm matches. A clone size is listed for some rows: how often the clone was seen (once, few, many), or a class if it is expanded.

j_call v_call clone_size d_call cdr3_nt cdr3_aa
TRBJ2-7 TRBV21-1 - - TGTGCCAGCAGCCAATCCGGGCTAGCGGGACAGAGAGGCTCCTACGAGCAGTACTTC CASSQSGLAGQRGSYEQYF
TRBJ2-3 TRBV20-1 few TRBD2 TGCAGTGCTAGCGGGCTAGCGGGAGGGCCCCCAGCAGATACGCAGTATTTT CSASGLAGGPPADTQYF
TRBJ2-5 TRBV20-1 - TRBD2 TGCAGTGCTAGACGAACTAGCGGGAGTCGTGAGACCCAGTACTTC CSARRTSGSRETQYF
TRBJ2-3 TRBV12-3/TRBV12-4 - TRBD2 TGTGCCAGCAGGGGACTAGCGGGAGAGCCAAGCACAGATACGCAGTATTTT CASRGLAGEPSTDTQYF
TRBJ1-2 TRBV20-1 - TRBD1 TGCACCGGGACAGCTAACTATGGCTACACCTTC CTGTANYGYTF
TRBJ1-2 TRBV11-1 - TRBD1 TGTGCCAGCAGCTCCCTCCCCGACCGGAGCCGACAGGGACCCTCTAACTATGGCTACACCTTC CASSSLPDRSRQGPSNYGYTF
TRBJ2-2 TRBV29-1 many TRBD1 TGCAGCGCACAGGGGGCGCCCACCGGGGAGCTGTTTTTT CSAQGAPTGELFF
TRBJ2-7 TRBV29-1 - TRBD1 TGCAGCGTTGACCGCGAGGCACCCGGGACAGGGTTCTACGAGCAGTACTTC CSVDREAPGTGFYEQYF
TRBJ1-1 TRBV14 few - TGTGCCAGCAGCCGTCAAACTGAAGCTTTCTTT CASSRQTEAFF
TRBJ2-1 TRBV6-1 few TRBD2 TGTGCCAGCAGTCGCAGACTAGCGGGAGGCAGCAATGAGCAGTTCTTC CASSRRLAGGSNEQFF
TRBJ1-1 TRBV5-1 few - TGCGCCAGCAGCTTGGTTCGGGGCGCTGAAGCTTTCTTT CASSLVRGAEAFF
TRBJ1-5 TRBV6-2/TRBV6-3 - - TGTGCCAGCAGTAAAACTACAGGGAGTAGCAATCAGCCCCAGCATTTT CASSKTTGSSNQPQHF
TRBJ2-7 TRBV3-1 - TRBD1 TGTGCCAGCAGCCAACCGACAGGGGCAGGCGAGCAGTACTTC CASSQPTGAGEQYF
TRBJ2-5 TRBV20-1 - TRBD2 TGCAGTGCAATACTAGCGCAAGAGACCCAGTACTTC CSAILAQETQYF
TRBJ2-1 TRBV20-1 - - TGCAGTGCTTTAGAGACGGGGGCAGGTGAGCAGTTCTTC CSALETGAGEQFF
TRBJ2-3 TRBV7-9 - TRBD1 TGTGCCAGCAGCTCCCAGGGGGCTAGCACAGATACGCAGTATTTT CASSSQGASTDTQYF
TRBJ2-3 TRBV10-3 - - TGTGCCATCAGTGTCGGAGGGGGGATCTCCACAGATACGCAGTATTTT CAISVGGGISTDTQYF
TRBJ1-1 TRBV7-8 many - TGTGCCAGCAGAACCACGGGGGGGGGAAAGAACACTGAAGCTTTCTTT CASRTTGGGKNTEAFF
TRBJ1-1 TRBV12-3/TRBV12-4 - - TGTGCCAGCAGCCGTCACTTCGATCCTACTGAAGCTTTCTTT CASSRHFDPTEAFF
TRBJ2-7 TRBV18 many TRBD1 TGTGCCAGCTCAAATCCGGGACAGGGCTCCTACGAGCAGTACTTC CASSNPGQGSYEQYF
TRBJ2-5 TRBV5-1 many TRBD1 TGCGCCAGCAGCCCGGGACAGGGGAGAAAGACCCAGTACTTC CASSPGQGRKTQYF